Below are 18 T cell receptor beta chains sequenced from a single sample in a study of blood T cell repertoires in COVID-19. Only in-frame clones appear in the TCRdb table, and some are missing; sequencing was by immunoSEQ multiplex PCR. In the table there are about 180,000 clones, approximately 80% of which are singletons. Sequences were obtained from PBMCs or T cells enriched from blood (not recorded which). The receptors were gathered from a man aged 55 to 70 who had been exposed to COVID-19.

V and J are TRBV5-1 and TRBJ2-1, with 11 bases matching TRBD1. Germline CDR1 SGHRS, CDR2 YFSETQ. CDR3 size: 17 residues. With 0 bases clipped from V and 0 bases from J, the junction kept 2 bases outside the gene matches. The CDR3 DNA reads as TGCGCCAGCAGCTTGGTTGGGACAGGGGGCTCCTACAATGAGCAGTTCTTC. It translates to CASSLVGTGGSYNEQFF.

The chain recombines TRBV11-2 with TRBJ2-1, with 14 bases matching TRBD2. Germline lookup yields CDR1 SGHAT and CDR2 FQNNGV. The CDR3 sequence is 16 residues long. J gave up 8 bases and V 5 bases, and 8 bases lay outside the gene matches. The DNA for the CDR3 is TGTGCCAGCAGCGCGATGACTAGCGGGAGGGCTTATGAGCAGTTCTTC. This translates into CASSAMTSGRAYEQFF.

The V and J genes are TRBV15 and TRBJ2-1; 7 nucleotides align to TRBD2. V shed 5 bases and J 9 bases; nucleotides not matched to a gene: 13. This CDR3 has 15 residues. Germline assignment: CDR1 LNHNV and CDR2 YYDKDF (reference sequence). CDR3 amino acids: CATSEPSGPRGEQFF. The CDR3 DNA follows: TGTGCCACCAGCGAGCCTAGCGGCCCCCGGGGTGAGCAGTTCTTC. Full variable domain (missing parts from reference TRBV15 and TRBJ2-1): DAMVIQNPRYQVTQFGKPVTLSCSQTLNHNVMYWYQQKSSQAPKLLFHYYDKDFNNEADTPDNFQSRRPNTSFCFLDIRSPGLGDTAMYLCATSEPSGPRGEQFFGPGTRLTVL.

The chain is built from TRBV5-4 and TRBJ1-2; maybe TRBD1 (5 bases). The V end was cut by 4 bases, the J end by 8 bases, with 15 bases between. The germline CDR1 and CDR2 sequences are SGHNT and YYREEE (reference sequence). CDR3 length: 13 residues. CDR3 region: CASSIVRVGGYTF. The CDR3 region has the DNA TGTGCCAGCAGCATCGTCAGGGTAGGCGGCTACACCTTC.

In DNA form, the CDR3 reads TGTGCCAGCAGTACAGGGGGCAATCAGCCCCAGCATTTT. This sequence encodes CASSTGGNQPQHF. V gene TRBV12-3 or TRBV12-4 combines with J gene TRBJ1-5; the match to TRBD1 covers 7 bases. Losses at the gene ends were 5 bases for V and 2 bases for J; bases not matched to a gene: 0. The CDR3 totals 13 residues.

The V call is TRBV6-2 or TRBV6-3, the J call TRBJ2-7; 8 bases map to TRBD2. The CDR3 covers 15 residues. J gave up 6 bases and V 0 bases, and 7 bases lay outside the gene matches. Per germline, CDR1 MNHEY and CDR2 SVGEGT. In DNA form, the CDR3 reads TGTGCCAGCAGTTACTCCCTCGGACTAGCCTCCGAGCAGTACTTC. Its translation is CASSYSLGLASEQYF.

This sequence joins TRBV10-2 and TRBJ1-1; no reliable D call. With 6 bases removed from V and 2 bases from J, the gap between germline ends came to 4 bases. CDR3 length equals 11 residues. Germline CDR1 is WSHSY and CDR2 is SAAADI. CDR3 in amino acids: CASRLNTEAFF. In DNA, the CDR3 is TGCGCCAGCAGATTAAACACTGAAGCTTTCTTT.

The chain is built from TRBV7-9 and TRBJ1-2, with 8 bases aligning to TRBD1. Germline V lookup: CDR1 SEHNR, CDR2 FQNEAQ (reference sequence). This CDR3 comprises 14 residues. V dropped 5 bases and J dropped 2; count of bases not matched to a gene: 4. The CDR3 loop reads CASSPRTGNYGYTF. DNA of the CDR3: TGTGCCAGCAGCCCGCGGACAGGGAACTATGGCTACACCTTC.

The chain combines TRBV5-3 with TRBJ2-7, with D perhaps matching TRBD1 (6 bases). TRBV5-3 is flagged as an ORF with uncertain function. The CDR3 contains 15 residues. Trimming took 4 bases from V and 1 from J, leaving 15 bases between them. As DNA, the CDR3 is TGTGCCAGAAGCCCACCAGACAGGCGGTCCTACGAGCAGTACTTC. It translates to CARSPPDRRSYEQYF.

This rearrangement joins TRBV19 to TRBJ1-3; unclear D gene. There are 16 residues in the CDR3. Germline V gives CDR1 LNHDA, CDR2 SQIVND (reference sequence). Trimming cost V 5 bases and J 0 bases, with 14 bases left between them. The CDR3 nucleotides read TGTGCCAGTAGTCCCCAGCGGGCTTTCTCTGGAAACACCATATATTTT. Protein product: CASSPQRAFSGNTIYF. Complete variable domain (other parts from reference TRBV19 and TRBJ1-3): DGGITQSPKYLFRKEGQNVTLSCEQNLNHDAMYWYRQDPGQGLRLIYYSQIVNDFQKGDIAEGYSVSREKKESFPLTVTSAQKNPTAFYLCASSPQRAFSGNTIYFGEGSWLTVV.

The gene calls are TRBV5-1 and TRBJ2-7, with D unclear. CDR3 size: 11 residues. The germline gives CDR1 SGHRS, CDR2 YFSETQ. Trimming removed 2 bases at V and 6 bases at J, with 6 bases between. CDR3 nucleotide sequence: TGCGCCAGCAGCTTCTCGGGCGAGCAGTACTTC. This codes for CASSFSGEQYF. The full variable domain, in which reference TRBV5-1 and TRBJ2-7 provide the parts outside the CDR3, is KAGVTQTPRYLIKTRGQQVTLSCSPISGHRSVSWYQQTPGQGLQFLFEYFSETQRNKGNFPGRFSGRQFSNSRSEMNVSTLELGDSALYLCASSFSGEQYFGPGTRLTVT.

This chain joins TRBV19 and TRBJ1-2, with D unresolved. From germline, CDR1 is LNHDA and CDR2 SQIVND (reference sequence). The CDR3 totals 12 residues. Deletions cut 11 bases from V and 0 bases from J, with 10 bases between. The CDR3 DNA reads as TGTGCCGTATACACAGCTAACTATGGCTACACCTTC. Protein: CAVYTANYGYTF.

V is TRBV10-3 and J is TRBJ1-6; 7 bases agree with TRBD1. The trim removed 7 bases at V and 8 bases at J, leaving 11 bases unmatched. CDR3 length: 15 amino acids. The V gene's germline CDR1 is ENHRY and CDR2 SYGVKD. The DNA of the CDR3 is TGTGCCATCAAAACAGGGGCAGGAAAAGATTCACCCCTCCACTTT. It is translated as CAIKTGAGKDSPLHF.

The J gene is TRBJ2-7, the V gene TRBV29-1, with 9 bases lining up with TRBD1. The germline CDR1 and CDR2 sequences are SQVTM and ANQGSEA. This CDR3 has 13 amino acids. The V segment lost 7 bases and the J segment 2 bases; nucleotides outside the gene matches: 6. The DNA of the CDR3 is TGCAGCGGGGGGGGACAGGGCCCCTACGAGCAGTACTTC. This translates into CSGGGQGPYEQYF.

This clone came up a few times. J is TRBJ1-5 and V is TRBV19, with 12 bases aligning to TRBD1. Germline V gives CDR1 LNHDA, CDR2 SQIVND (reference sequence). J gave up 6 bases and V 4 bases, and 4 bases lay outside the gene matches. This CDR3 has 15 amino acids. The CDR3 reads CASSKGQGAAQPQHF. CDR3 in DNA: TGTGCCAGTAGTAAGGGACAGGGGGCTGCTCAGCCCCAGCATTTT.

This sequence joins TRBV7-3 and TRBJ1-6; maybe TRBD1 (5 bases). The CDR3 has 14 residues. V dropped 5 bases and J dropped 8 bases, with 13 bases sitting between them. CDR1 and CDR2 from the germline V gene are SGHTA and FQGTGA. The CDR3 DNA reads as TGTGCCAGCAGCGCAGGGAATGGTGATTCACCCCTCCACTTT. Residues: CASSAGNGDSPLHF.

The genes are TRBV5-1 and TRBJ2-2, with TRBD2 matching over 7 bases. The ends lost 1 base at V and 4 bases at J; junction bases unmatched: 4. Germline CDR1 is SGHRS and CDR2 is YFSETQ. This CDR3 comprises 15 residues. The CDR3 protein is CASSLMGGVTGELFF. The CDR3 DNA is TGCGCCAGCAGCTTGATGGGAGGGGTCACCGGGGAGCTGTTTTTT.

This chain uses TRBV6-1 with TRBJ2-4; unclear D gene. The V and J ends lost 3 bases and 6 bases respectively, with 18 bases between them. CDR1 is MNHNS and CDR2 is SASEGT in the germline V gene. This CDR3 contains 16 residues. CDR3 sequence reads: CASSDPVAGSRNIQYF. The DNA for the CDR3 is TGTGCCAGCAGTGACCCGGTCGCAGGAAGTAGAAACATTCAGTACTTC.